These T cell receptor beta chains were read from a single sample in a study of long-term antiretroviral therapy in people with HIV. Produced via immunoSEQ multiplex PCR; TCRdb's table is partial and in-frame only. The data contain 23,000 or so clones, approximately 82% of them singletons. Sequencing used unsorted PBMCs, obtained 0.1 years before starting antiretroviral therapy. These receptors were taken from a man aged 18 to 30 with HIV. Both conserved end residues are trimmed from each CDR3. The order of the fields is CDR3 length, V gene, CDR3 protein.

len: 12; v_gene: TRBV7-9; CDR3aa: ASSSQGVGETQY
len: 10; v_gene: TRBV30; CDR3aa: AWSEGLDTQY
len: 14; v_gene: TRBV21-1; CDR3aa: ASSGPPTDRTREQY
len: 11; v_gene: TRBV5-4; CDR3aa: ASRGGNTGELF
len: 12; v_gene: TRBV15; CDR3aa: ATSRGVLNTEAF
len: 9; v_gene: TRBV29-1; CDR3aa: SVEEGYEQY
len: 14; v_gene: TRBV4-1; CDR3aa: ASSQEEAEPTDTQY
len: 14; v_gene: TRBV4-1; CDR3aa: ASSPTGGPLYNEQF
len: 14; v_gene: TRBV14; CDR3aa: ASSQEGELLTDTQY
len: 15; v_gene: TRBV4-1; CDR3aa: ASSQVLAVRVKNIQY
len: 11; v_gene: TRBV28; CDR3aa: ASIDDRGQGAF
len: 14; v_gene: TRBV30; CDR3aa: AWSPGTSGRAYEQY
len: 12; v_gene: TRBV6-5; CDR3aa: ASSYSTNNYGYT
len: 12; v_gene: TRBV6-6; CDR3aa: ASSSATPNTEAF
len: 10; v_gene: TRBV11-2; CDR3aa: ASSSNSGRQY
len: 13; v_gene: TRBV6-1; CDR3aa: ASSEAGGAGQPQH
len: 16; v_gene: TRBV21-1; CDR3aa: ASSKERMAFSGANVLT
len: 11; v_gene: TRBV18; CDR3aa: ASSRESGYEQY
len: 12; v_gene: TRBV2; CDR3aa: AGQQGIMNTEAF
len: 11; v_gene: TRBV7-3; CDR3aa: ASSFGEETEAF
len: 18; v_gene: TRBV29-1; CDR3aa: SVEDLGLAGGTRTYNEQF
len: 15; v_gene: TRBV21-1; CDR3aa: ASRPIRQGELTYEQY
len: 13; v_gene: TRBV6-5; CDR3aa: ASSSTGPSGNTIY
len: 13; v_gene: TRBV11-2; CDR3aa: ASRAPGGAFYEQF
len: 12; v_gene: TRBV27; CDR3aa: ASSPGTGGYEQY
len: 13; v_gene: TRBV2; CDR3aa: ASTEVHIYNSPLH
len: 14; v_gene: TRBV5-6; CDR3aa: ASSFSSAARNYEQY
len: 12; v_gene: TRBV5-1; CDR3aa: ASSFGTVNTEAF
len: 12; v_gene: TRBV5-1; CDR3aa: ASSPGTSPFEQF
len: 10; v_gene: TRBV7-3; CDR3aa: ASSPGTDTQY
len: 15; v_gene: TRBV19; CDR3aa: ASSLGTTRTRVYGYT
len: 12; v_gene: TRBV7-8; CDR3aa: ASSLTGVTYEQY
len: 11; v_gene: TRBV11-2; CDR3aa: ASSLDITGELF
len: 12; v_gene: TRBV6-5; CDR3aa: ASSYIGSYNEQF
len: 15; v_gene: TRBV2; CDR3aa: ASSELVSSGAYNEQF
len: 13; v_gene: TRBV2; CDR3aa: ASSEALQGDQPQH
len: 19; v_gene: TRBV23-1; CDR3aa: ASSAPKGPGILSSYNSPLH
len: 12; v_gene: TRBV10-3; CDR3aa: AISEGRYNQPQH
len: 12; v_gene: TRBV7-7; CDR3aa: ASSQGLAGETQY
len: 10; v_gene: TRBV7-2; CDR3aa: ASRIGGDTQY
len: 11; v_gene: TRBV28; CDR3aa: ASSLGQGYEQY